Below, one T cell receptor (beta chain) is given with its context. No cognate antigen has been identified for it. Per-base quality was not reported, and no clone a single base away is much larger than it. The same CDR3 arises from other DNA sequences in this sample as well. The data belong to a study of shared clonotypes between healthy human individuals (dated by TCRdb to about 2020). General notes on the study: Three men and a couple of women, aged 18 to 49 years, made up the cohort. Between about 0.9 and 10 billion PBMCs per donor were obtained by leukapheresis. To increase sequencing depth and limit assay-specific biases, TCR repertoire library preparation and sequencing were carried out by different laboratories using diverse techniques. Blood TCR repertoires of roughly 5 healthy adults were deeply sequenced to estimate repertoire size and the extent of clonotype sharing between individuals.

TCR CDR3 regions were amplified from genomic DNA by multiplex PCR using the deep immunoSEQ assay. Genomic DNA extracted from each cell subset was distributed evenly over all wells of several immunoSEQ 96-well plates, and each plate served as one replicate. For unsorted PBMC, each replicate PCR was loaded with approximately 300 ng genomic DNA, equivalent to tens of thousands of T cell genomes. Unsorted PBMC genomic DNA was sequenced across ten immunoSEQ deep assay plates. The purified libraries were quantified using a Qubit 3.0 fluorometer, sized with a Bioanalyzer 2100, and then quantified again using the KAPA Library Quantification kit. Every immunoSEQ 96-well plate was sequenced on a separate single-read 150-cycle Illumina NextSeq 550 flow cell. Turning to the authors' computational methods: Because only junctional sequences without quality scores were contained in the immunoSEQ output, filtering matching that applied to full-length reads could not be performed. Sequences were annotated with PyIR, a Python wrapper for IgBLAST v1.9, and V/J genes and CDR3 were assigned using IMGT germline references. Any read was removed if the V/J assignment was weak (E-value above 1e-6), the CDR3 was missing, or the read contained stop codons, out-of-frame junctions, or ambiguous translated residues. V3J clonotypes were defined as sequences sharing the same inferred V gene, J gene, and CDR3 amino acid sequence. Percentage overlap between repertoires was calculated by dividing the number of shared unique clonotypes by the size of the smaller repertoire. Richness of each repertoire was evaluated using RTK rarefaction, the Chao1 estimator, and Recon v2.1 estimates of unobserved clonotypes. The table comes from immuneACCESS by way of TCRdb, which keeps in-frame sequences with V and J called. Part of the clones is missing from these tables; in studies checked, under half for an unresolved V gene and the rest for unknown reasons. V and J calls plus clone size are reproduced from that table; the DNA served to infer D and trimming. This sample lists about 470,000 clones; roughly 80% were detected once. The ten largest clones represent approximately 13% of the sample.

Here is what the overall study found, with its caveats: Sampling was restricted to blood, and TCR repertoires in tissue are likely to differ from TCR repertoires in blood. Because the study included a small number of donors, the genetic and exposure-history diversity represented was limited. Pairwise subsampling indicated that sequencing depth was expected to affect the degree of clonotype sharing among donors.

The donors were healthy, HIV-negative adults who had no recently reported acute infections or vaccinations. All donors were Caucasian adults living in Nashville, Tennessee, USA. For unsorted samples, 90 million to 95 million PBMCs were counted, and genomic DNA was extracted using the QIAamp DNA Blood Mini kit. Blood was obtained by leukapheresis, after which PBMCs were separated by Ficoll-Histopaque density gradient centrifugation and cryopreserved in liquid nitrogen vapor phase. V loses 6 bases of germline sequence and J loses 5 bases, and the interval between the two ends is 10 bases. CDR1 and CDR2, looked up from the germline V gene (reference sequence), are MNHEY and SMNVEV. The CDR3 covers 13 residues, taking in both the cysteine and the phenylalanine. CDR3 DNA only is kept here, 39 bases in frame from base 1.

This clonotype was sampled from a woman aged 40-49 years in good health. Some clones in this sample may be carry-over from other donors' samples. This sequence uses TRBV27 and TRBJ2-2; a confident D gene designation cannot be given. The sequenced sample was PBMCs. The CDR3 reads CASSSHRTGELFF. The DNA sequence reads TGTGCCAGCAGCTCCCACCGTACCGGGGAGCTGTTTTTT.